This T cell receptor (beta chain) was captured by sequencing in a study of regulatory T cells in long-lasting Graves disease. Arm-PCR of CDR3 regions and iRepertoire HTBI primers were used to build TCR beta libraries. Using its own MiXCR run on the multiplex PCR reads, TCRdb lists one record per CDR3 protein. The sample lists 350,000 to 450,000 distinct CDR3 sequences; approximately 10% were seen once. This clonotype was detected ten times or more. The antigen remains undetermined. Described time point: newly diagnosed GD, antithyroid drugs for less than 3 months. PBMC-derived RNA was used for the TCR library. The study, taken as a whole, reports: Persistent disease favored TRBV28, TRBJ1-2 and TRBJ2-5.

This CDR3 has 16 residues. V lost 3 bases to trimming and J lost 0 bases, with 9 bases between them. CDR1 and CDR2 (germline): MNHEY, SMNVEV (reference sequence). This same sample was also taken into another study, of T cells in Graves' hyperthyroidism and ophthalmopathy. That work states: If no ophthalmopathy progression occurred within 18 months, Graves' hyperthyroidism was stable. HTBI primers drove first-round RT-PCR of the TCR CDR3.

The receptor's source is a woman between 18 and 29 years old with Graves disease. V is TRBV27 and J is TRBJ1-6, with D hard to call. Sequencing used peripheral blood mononuclear cells (PBMCs), obtained at new diagnosis, from a patient treated with antithyroid drugs. Here the CDR3 DNA reads TGTGCCAGCAGTTTCGGGAGGAGCTCCTATAATTCACCCCTCCACTTT. It yields the protein CASSFGRSSYNSPLHF.